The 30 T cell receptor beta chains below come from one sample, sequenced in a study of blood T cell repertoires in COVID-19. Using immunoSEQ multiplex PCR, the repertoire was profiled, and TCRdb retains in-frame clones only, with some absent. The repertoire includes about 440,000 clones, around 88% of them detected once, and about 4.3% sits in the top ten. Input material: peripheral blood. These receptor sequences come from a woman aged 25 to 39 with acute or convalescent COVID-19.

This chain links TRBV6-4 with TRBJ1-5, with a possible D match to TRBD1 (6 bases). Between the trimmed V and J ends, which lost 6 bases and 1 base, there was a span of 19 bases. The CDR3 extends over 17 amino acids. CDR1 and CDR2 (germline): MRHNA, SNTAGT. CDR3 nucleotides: TGTGCCAGCAGAGGGGCAGGGGCCCGGGTAAGCAATCAGCCCCAGCATTTT. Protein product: CASRGAGARVSNQPQHF.

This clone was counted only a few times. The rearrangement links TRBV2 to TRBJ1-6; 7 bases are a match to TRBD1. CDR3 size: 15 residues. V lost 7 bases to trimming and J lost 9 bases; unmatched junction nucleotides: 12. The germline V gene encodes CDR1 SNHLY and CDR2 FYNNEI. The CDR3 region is CASNRQGRSSSPLHF. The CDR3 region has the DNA TGTGCCAGCAATCGACAGGGACGATCGTCTTCACCCCTCCACTTT.

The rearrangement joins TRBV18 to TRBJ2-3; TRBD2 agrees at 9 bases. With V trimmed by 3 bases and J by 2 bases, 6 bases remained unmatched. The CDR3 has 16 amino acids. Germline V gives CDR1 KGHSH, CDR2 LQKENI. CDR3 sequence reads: CASSPVGGGATDTQYF. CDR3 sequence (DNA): TGTGCCAGCTCACCGGTTGGCGGGGGGGCCACAGATACGCAGTATTTT. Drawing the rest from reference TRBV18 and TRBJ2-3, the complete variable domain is NAGVMQNPRHLVRRRGQEARLRCSPMKGHSHVYWYRQLPEEGLKFMVYLQKENIIDESGMPKERFSAEFPKEGPSILRIQQVVRGDSAAYFCASSPVGGGATDTQYFGPGTRLTVL.

CDR3 coding DNA: TGTGCCAGCAGCGGTCGGGACTCCGCCACCACAAGGAAAGGTAGACTGTTTTTT. It translates to CASSGRDSATTRKGRLFF. The chain combines TRBV5-6 with TRBJ1-4; maybe TRBD1 (5 bases). The germline V gene has CDR1 SGHDT and CDR2 YYEEEE. With 4 bases removed from V and 13 bases from J, the gap between germline ends came to 32 bases. This CDR3 has 18 amino acids.

Written as DNA, the CDR3 is TGTGCCAGCAGCTTATCCGTGGGGGCCTTTTACAATGAGCAGTTCTTC. Protein: CASSLSVGAFYNEQFF. V usage is TRBV7-2 and J usage is TRBJ2-1; weak D call: TRBD1 (6 bases). Germline lookup yields CDR1 SGHTA and CDR2 FQGNSA. V lost 2 bases and J 4 bases, leaving 15 bases between the germline ends. The CDR3 extends over 16 amino acids.

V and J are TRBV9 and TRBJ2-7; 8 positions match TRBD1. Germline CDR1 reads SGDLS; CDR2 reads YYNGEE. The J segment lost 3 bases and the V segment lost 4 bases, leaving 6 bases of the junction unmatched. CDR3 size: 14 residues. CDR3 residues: CASSPQGAGYEQYF. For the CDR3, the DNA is TGTGCCAGCAGCCCCCAGGGGGCGGGCTACGAGCAGTACTTC.

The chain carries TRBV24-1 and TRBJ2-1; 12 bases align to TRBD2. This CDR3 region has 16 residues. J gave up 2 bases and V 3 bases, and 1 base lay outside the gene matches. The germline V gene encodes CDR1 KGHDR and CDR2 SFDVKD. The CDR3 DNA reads TGTGCCACCAGTGATACTAGCGGGGGGCCCTACAATGAGCAGTTCTTC. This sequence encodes CATSDTSGGPYNEQFF.

CDR3 loop: CATTVNTEAFF. CDR3 bases: TGTGCCACGACAGTAAACACTGAAGCTTTCTTT. The chain links TRBV2 to TRBJ1-1; TRBD1 is a possible D gene (5 bases). CDR3 length: 11 amino acids. Per germline, CDR1 SNHLY and CDR2 FYNNEI. V was pared by 10 bases and J by 2 bases, with 8 bases between.

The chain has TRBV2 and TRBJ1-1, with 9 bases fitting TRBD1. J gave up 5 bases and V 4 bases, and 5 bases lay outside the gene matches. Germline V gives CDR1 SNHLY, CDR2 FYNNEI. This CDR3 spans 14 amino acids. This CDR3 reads CASSVDRGGTEAFF. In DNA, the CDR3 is TGTGCCAGCAGTGTGGACAGGGGTGGGACTGAAGCTTTCTTT.

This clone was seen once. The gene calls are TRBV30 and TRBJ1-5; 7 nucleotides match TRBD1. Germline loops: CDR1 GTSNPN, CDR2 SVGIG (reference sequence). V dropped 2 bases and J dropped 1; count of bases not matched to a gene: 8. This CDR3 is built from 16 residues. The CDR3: CAWSRDSGGSNQPQHF. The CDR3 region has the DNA TGTGCCTGGAGTCGGGACAGCGGCGGGAGCAATCAGCCCCAGCATTTT. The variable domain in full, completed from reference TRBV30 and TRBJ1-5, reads SQTIHQWPATLVQPVGSPLSLECTVEGTSNPNLYWYRQAAGRGLQLLFYSVGIGQISSEVPQNLSASRPQDRQFILSSKKLLLSDSGFYLCAWSRDSGGSNQPQHFGDGTRLSIL.

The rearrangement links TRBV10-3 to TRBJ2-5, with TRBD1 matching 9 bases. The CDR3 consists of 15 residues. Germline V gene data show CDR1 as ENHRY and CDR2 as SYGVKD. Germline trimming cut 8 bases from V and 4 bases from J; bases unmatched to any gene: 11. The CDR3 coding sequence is TGTGCCATCGGGGAAGGGACAGGGAGGGGAGAGACCCAGTACTTC. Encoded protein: CAIGEGTGRGETQYF.

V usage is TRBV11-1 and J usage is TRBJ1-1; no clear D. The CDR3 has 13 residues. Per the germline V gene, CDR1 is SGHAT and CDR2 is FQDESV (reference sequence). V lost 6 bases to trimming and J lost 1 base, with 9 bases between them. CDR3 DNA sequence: TGTGCCAGCAGTTTTACAGAGAACACTGAAGCTTTCTTT. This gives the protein CASSFTENTEAFF.

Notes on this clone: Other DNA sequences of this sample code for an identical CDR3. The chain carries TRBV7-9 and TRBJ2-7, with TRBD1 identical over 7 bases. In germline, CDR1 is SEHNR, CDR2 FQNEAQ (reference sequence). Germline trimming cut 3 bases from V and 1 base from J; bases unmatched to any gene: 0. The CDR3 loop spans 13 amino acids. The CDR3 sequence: CASSLDRSYEQYF. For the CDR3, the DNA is TGTGCCAGCAGCTTGGACAGGTCCTACGAGCAGTACTTC.

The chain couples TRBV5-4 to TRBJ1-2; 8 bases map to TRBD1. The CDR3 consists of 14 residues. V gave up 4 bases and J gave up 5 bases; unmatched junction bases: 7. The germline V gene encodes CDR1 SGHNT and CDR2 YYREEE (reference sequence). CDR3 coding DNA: TGTGCCAGCAGCCTGGGTCAGGGGGCTTATGGCTACACCTTC. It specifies CASSLGQGAYGYTF.

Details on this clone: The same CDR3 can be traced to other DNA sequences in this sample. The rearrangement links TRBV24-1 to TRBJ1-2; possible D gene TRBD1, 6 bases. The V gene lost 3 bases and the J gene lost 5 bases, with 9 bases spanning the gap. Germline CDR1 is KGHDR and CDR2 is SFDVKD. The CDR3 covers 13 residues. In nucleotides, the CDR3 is TGTGCCACCAGTGATACGGACAGTTATGGCTACACCTTC. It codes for CATSDTDSYGYTF.

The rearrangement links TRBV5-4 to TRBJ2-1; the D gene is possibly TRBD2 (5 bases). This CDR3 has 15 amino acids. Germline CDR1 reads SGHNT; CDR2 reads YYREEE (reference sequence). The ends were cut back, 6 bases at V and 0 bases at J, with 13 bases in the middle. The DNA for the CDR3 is TGTGCCAGCACCCCGACGGGGTTCTCCTACAATGAGCAGTTCTTC. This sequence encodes CASTPTGFSYNEQFF.

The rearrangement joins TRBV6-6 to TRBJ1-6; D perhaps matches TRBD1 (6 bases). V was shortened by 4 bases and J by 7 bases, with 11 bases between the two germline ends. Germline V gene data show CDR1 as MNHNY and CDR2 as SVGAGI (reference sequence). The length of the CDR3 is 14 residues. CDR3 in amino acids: CASSWGQENSPLHF. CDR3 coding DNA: TGTGCCAGCAGTTGGGGGCAGGAGAATTCACCCCTCCACTTT.

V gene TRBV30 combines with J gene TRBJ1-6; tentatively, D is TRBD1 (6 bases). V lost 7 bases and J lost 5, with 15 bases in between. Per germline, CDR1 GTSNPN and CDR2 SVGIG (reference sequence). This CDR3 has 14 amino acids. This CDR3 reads CASLPTGNNSPLHF. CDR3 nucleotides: TGTGCCTCTCTCCCGACAGGAAATAATTCACCCCTCCACTTT.

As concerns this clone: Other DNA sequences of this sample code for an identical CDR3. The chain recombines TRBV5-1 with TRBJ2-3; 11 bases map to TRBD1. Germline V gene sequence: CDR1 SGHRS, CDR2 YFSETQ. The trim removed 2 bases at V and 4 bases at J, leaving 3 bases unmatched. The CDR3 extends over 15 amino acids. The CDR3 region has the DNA TGCGCCAGCAGCTTAGGGACAGGGGGAGCAGATACGCAGTATTTT. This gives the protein CASSLGTGGADTQYF.

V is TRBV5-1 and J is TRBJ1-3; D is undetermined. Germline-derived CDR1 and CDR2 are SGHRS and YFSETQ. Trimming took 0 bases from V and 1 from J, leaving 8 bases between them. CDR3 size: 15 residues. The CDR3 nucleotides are TGCGCCAGCAGCTTGGAACGGGGTTCTGGAAACACCATATATTTT. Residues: CASSLERGSGNTIYF.

CDR3: CASSLIPTGGWGYTF. The CDR3 DNA follows: TGTGCCAGCAGTTTAATCCCCACAGGGGGCTGGGGCTACACCTTC. V gene TRBV28 combines with J gene TRBJ1-2; TRBD1 matches 9 bases. Germline V gives CDR1 MDHEN, CDR2 SYDVKM. The CDR3 consists of 15 residues. V shed 2 bases and J 8 bases; nucleotides not matched to a gene: 9.

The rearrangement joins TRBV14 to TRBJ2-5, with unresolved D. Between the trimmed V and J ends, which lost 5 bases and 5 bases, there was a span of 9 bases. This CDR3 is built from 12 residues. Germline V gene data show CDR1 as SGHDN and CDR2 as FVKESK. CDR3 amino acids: CASSSGWETQYF. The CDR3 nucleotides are TGTGCCAGCAGCTCAGGATGGGAGACCCAGTACTTC.

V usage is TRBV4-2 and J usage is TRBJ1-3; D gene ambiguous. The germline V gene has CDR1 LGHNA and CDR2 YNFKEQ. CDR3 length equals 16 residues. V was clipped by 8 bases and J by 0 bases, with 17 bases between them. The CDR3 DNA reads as TGTGCCAGCCACCCAGGACGGGAGTACTCTGGAAACACCATATATTTT. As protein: CASHPGREYSGNTIYF.

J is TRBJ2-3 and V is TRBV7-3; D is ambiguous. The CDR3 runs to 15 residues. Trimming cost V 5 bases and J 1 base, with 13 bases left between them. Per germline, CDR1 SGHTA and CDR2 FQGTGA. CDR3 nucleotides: TGTGCCAGCAGCCGTACGGGTGAGGGCACAGATACGCAGTATTTT. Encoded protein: CASSRTGEGTDTQYF.

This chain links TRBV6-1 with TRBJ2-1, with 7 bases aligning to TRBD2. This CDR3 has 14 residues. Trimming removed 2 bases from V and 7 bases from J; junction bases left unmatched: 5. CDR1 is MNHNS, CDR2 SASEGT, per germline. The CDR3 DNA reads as TGTGCCAGCAGTGAACAGCGGGGATTTAATGAGCAGTTCTTC. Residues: CASSEQRGFNEQFF.

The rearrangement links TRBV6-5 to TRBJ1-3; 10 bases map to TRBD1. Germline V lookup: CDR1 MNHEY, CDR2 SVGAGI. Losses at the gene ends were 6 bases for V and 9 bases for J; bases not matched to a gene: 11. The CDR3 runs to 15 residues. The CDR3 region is CASSAPPDRGTTIYF. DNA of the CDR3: TGTGCCAGCAGCGCCCCTCCGGACAGGGGGACCACCATATATTTT.

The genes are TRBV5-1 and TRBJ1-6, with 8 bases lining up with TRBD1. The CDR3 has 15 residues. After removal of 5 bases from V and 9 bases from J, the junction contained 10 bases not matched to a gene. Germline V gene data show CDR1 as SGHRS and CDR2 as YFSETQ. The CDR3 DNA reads TGCGCCAGCAGATCTGGGACAGGAGACCTTTCACCCCTCCACTTT. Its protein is CASRSGTGDLSPLHF. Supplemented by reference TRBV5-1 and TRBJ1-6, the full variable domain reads KAGVTQTPRYLIKTRGQQVTLSCSPISGHRSVSWYQQTPGQGLQFLFEYFSETQRNKGNFPGRFSGRQFSNSRSEMNVSTLELGDSALYLCASRSGTGDLSPLHFGNGTRLTVT.

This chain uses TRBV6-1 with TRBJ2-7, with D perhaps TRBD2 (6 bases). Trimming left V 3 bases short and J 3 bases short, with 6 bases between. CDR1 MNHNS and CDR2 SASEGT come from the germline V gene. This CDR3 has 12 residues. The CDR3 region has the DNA TGTGCCAGCAGTGACGGGGGCTACGAGCAGTACTTC. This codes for CASSDGGYEQYF.

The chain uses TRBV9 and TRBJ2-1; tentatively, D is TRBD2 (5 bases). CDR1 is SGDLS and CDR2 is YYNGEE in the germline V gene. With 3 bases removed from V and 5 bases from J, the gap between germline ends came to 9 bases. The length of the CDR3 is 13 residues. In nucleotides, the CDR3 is TGTGCCAGCAGCGAGAAGGGAGACAATGAGCAGTTCTTC. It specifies CASSEKGDNEQFF. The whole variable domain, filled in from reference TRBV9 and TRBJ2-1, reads DSGVTQTPKHLITATGQRVTLRCSPRSGDLSVYWYQQSLDQGLQFLIQYYNGEERAKGNILERFSAQQFPDLHSELNLSSLELGDSALYFCASSEKGDNEQFFGPGTRLTVL.

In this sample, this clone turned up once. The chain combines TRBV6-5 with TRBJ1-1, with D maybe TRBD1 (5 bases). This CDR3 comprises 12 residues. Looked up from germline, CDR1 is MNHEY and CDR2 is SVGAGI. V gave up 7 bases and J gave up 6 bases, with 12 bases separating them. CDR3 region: CASISMTAEAFF. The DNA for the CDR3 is TGTGCCAGCATCTCCATGACAGCTGAAGCTTTCTTT.